Here is one T cell receptor (beta chain) with its context. There is no known antigen for this receptor. The input lacks base qualities; no much larger clone sits a single base away. The data were obtained in a study of shared clonotypes between healthy human individuals (dated by TCRdb to between 2020 and 2021). For the wider study: A couple of women and a few men aged 18 to 49 years were included in the cohort. Leukapheresis yielded between about 0.94 and 9.5 billion PBMCs per donor. For each donor, three plates each were used for CD4 naive and CD4 memory, two plates were used for CD8 naive, and one plate was used for CD8 memory. The study deeply sequenced blood TCR repertoires of five healthy adults to estimate repertoire size and the extent of clonotype sharing between individuals. Libraries were prepared and TCR repertoires were sequenced by different laboratories using diverse techniques, in order to increase sequencing depth and limit assay-specific biases. What the study reported, not specific to this receptor: Clonotypes shared by all four sorted-subset donors showed higher generation probabilities than non-shared clonotypes. Even with the large sequencing depth, rarefaction of the sorted-subset datasets indicated that sequencing was incomplete. Estimated clonotype richness was generally larger for naive than for memory subsets. Sharing across a few donors was observed for about 5% of naive CD4, 3% to 3.5% of naive CD8, over 2% of memory CD4, and roughly 0.4% of memory CD8 clonotypes. Only blood was sampled, and tissue TCR repertoires likely differ from those in blood. Because the study included a small number of donors, the genetic and exposure-history diversity represented was limited. Based on pairwise subsampling, the degree of clonotype sharing among donors was expected to be affected by sequencing depth.

The CDR3, from cysteine to phenylalanine, totals 14 residues. Just CDR3 DNA is preserved here, 42 bases in frame from base 1. CDR1 and CDR2 were assigned from the germline V gene as SGHRS and YFSETQ. The junction carries 13 bases between V and J, which are trimmed by 5 bases and 4 bases respectively. TCR CDR3 regions were amplified from genomic DNA by multiplex PCR using the deep immunoSEQ assay. Genomic DNA extracted from each cell subset was distributed evenly over all wells of several immunoSEQ 96-well plates, and each plate served as one replicate. For sorted subsets, around 200 ng genomic DNA, equal to 25,000 to 35,000 T cell genomes, was loaded into each replicate PCR. The purified libraries were quantified using a Qubit 3.0 fluorometer, sized with a Bioanalyzer 2100, and then quantified again using the KAPA Library Quantification kit. Each immunoSEQ 96-well plate was sequenced on its own single-read 150-cycle Illumina NextSeq 550 flow cell. Concerning the study's data processing: Because only junctional sequences without quality scores were contained in the immunoSEQ output, filtering matching that applied to full-length reads could not be performed. To assign V/J genes and CDR3, sequences were annotated against IMGT germline references using PyIR, a Python wrapper for IgBLAST v1.9. Reads were removed for weak V/J assignments (E-value above 1e-6), missing CDR3, stop codons, out-of-frame junctions, or ambiguous translated residues. A V3J clonotype was defined by an identical inferred V gene, J gene, and CDR3 amino acid sequence. Percentage overlap between repertoires was calculated by dividing the number of shared unique clonotypes by the size of the smaller repertoire. Three approaches were used to assess repertoire richness: RTK rarefaction, the Chao1 estimator, and Recon v2.1 estimates of unobserved clonotypes. Generation probabilities were computed with OLGA for all TCRbeta clonotypes obtained by the gDNA method from several donors. TCRdb provides this immuneACCESS table in a form limited to in-frame rearrangements. Some clones are lacking; in checked studies, under half of them reflect an unresolved V gene, and why the rest are absent is not known. V, J and clone size are those of that table, while D and trimming were read from the DNA. Present in this sample are 1.5 million to 2.5 million clones, about 95% of which were seen just once. The ten largest clones represent 0.9% to 1.5% of the sample.

CD8 naive samples consisted of CD45RO-negative cells that were positively selected for CCR7, yielding a CD45RA+CCR7+ population without TemRA cells. The donors were healthy, HIV-negative adults with no recently reported acute infections or vaccinations. Only Caucasian adults living in Nashville, Tennessee, USA were represented among the donors. Blood was collected by leukapheresis, and PBMCs were isolated by Ficoll-Histopaque density gradient centrifugation and then cryopreserved in liquid nitrogen vapor phase. Analytical flow cytometry was used to check the purity and quantity of every magnetically sorted T cell population. From each sorted fraction, genomic DNA was isolated and quantified by UV absorbance on a Nanodrop 2000c.

Material for sequencing was naive CD8+ T cells sorted from blood. In light of the paper, this sample's cell subset or site label describes: CD45RA+CCR7+. The chain uses TRBV5-1 and TRBJ1-5, and possibly TRBD1, on 6 matching bases. This receptor was obtained from a man between 18 and 29 years old in good health. The CDR3 has the sequence CASSRNQGNQPQHF. The base sequence is TGCGCCAGCAGTCGCAATCAGGGGAATCAGCCCCAGCATTTT.